This TCR beta chain was captured by sequencing in a study of OX40 agonist ivuxolimab in advanced cancers. At the level of the study: Aged roughly 23 to 80 with a mean of around 60 years, they were under 85% male. Study observations and caveats: Near-lowest levels of clonal expansion characterized partial responders at 0.1-3.0 mg/kg. In the 0.1 to 3.0 mg/kg range, CD4+ and CD8+ blood T cells had expanded clonally by week 6.

Worth noting for this clone: What it binds is not known.

Repertoires were generated with immunoSEQ multiplex PCR, while TCRdb's copy carries only in-frame clones and drops some. The data contain tens of thousands of clones, roughly 90% of them singletons. Individuals having autoimmune disease history or systemic immunosuppression were not enrolled. Source: CD4+ or CD8+ T cells sorted from blood, taken in a trial of the OX40 agonist ivuxolimab. This sequence was found in an adult with an advanced solid tumor such as melanoma, head and neck, liver or kidney cancer.

The CDR3 region is CASRDSAGSYEQYF. The CDR3 nucleotides are TGTGCCAGCAGGGACTCAGCGGGGTCCTACGAGCAGTACTTC. V is TRBV2 and J is TRBJ2-7, with 7 bases fitting TRBD2. CDR1 SNHLY and CDR2 FYNNEI come from the germline V gene. There are 14 residues in the CDR3. V shed 6 bases and J 1 base; nucleotides not matched to a gene: 6.